This T cell receptor beta chain was recovered during a study of cytomegalovirus exposure and HLA in healthy donors. V lost 6 bases to trimming and J lost 4 bases, with 13 bases between them. The CDR3 totals 14 residues. Per the germline V gene, CDR1 is SGHVS and CDR2 is FNYEAQ. Study results and caveats: Within a later analysis, the majority of CMV-associated TCR beta chains appeared HLA-restricted. The authors excluded some V segments, including TRBV6-2 and TRBV6-3, as indistinguishable. Common viral pathogens seemed, in a later analysis, to connect with several of the most significant clusters. A later analysis reportedly found fewer N-insertions in an Asian-associated ancestry cluster than the roughly 680-donor mean.

For this clone: Its antigen is unidentified.

60 Vbeta and 13 Jbeta primers were used in PCR. The method was immunoSEQ multiplex PCR; TCRdb's version includes in-frame clones alone and lacks a portion of them. The sample consists of 120,000 or so clones, roughly 15% of them appearing once. The specimen was PBMCs. The receptor comes from a woman between 18 and 30 years old in good health and CMV-seronegative. The chain is built from TRBV7-6 and TRBJ1-5; weak D call: TRBD1 (5 bases). The CDR3 is CASSLGGINQPQHF. CDR3 bases: TGTGCCAGCAGTCTGGGGGGGATAAATCAGCCCCAGCATTTT.